The subject of this entry is one T cell receptor beta chain. These data originate in a study of blood T cell repertoires in COVID-19. Study background: PBMCs, B-cell-depleted T cells, or T cells were the source of the cDNA or gDNA that made up the material.

Per the germline V gene, CDR1 is MNHEY and CDR2 is SVGAGI. CDR3 length: 15 residues. V shed 6 bases, J shed 2 bases, and the junction held 7 bases outside the gene matches. Libraries were prepared by immunoSEQ multiplex PCR; TCRdb keeps only in-frame clonotypes and omits some of them. The sample holds about 190,000 clones, 88% seen once. The J gene is TRBJ2-7, the V gene TRBV6-5, with 10 nucleotides matching TRBD1. Sequences were obtained from peripheral blood. This TCR was sampled from a human donor in a cohort sampled during active COVID-19. The CDR3 nucleotides are TGTGCCAGCAGGGGGACAGGGGTCGCGACCTACGAGCAGTACTTC. Translating gives CASRGTGVATYEQYF.